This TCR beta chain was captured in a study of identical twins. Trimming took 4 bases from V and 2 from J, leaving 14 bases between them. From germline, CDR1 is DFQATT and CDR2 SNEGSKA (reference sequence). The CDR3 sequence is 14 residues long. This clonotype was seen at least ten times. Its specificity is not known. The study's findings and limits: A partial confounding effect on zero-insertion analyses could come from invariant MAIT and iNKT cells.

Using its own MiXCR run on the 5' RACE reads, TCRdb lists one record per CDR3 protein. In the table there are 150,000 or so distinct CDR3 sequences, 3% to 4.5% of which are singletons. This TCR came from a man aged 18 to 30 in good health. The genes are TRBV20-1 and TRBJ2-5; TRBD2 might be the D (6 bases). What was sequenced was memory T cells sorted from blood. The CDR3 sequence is CSATSTGRQETQYF. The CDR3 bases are TGCAGTGCTACCTCGACCGGGAGACAAGAGACCCAGTACTTC.